This entry lists 21 T cell receptor beta chains sequenced from one sample in a study of OX40 agonist ivuxolimab in advanced cancers. Assay used: immunoSEQ multiplex PCR; TCRdb lists only in-frame clones, some missing. Of under 20,000 clones detected, roughly 78% appear once; the ten largest clones hold almost 30%. Sample: CD4+ or CD8+ T cells sorted from blood, taken in a trial of the OX40 agonist ivuxolimab. Receptors were obtained from an adult with an advanced solid tumor such as melanoma, head and neck, liver or kidney cancer.

The chain carries TRBV9 and TRBJ1-1; D perhaps matches TRBD1 (5 bases). Looked up from germline, CDR1 is SGDLS and CDR2 is YYNGEE. This CDR3 comprises 14 residues. Deletions cut 0 bases from V and 4 bases from J, with 10 bases between. CDR3 protein: CASSVGGGSTEAFF. CDR3 coding DNA: TGTGCCAGCAGCGTAGGTGGGGGGAGCACTGAAGCTTTCTTT.

V and J are TRBV6-5 and TRBJ1-3; D call uncertain. With 5 bases removed from V and 4 bases from J, the gap between germline ends came to 15 bases. CDR1 MNHEY and CDR2 SVGAGI come from the germline V gene. The CDR3 consists of 15 residues. CDR3 loop: CASSPPLWGGNTIYF. The CDR3 coding sequence is TGTGCCAGCAGTCCCCCTTTGTGGGGAGGAAACACCATATATTTT.

V and J are TRBV19 and TRBJ2-3; D unresolved. Looked up from germline, CDR1 is LNHDA and CDR2 is SQIVND (reference sequence). The V and J ends lost 3 bases and 0 bases respectively, with 7 bases between them. The CDR3 runs to 14 residues. The CDR3 here is CASSMYRSTDTQYF. The DNA for the CDR3 is TGTGCCAGTAGTATGTATAGAAGCACAGATACGCAGTATTTT.

The chain combines TRBV9 with TRBJ1-2, with 10 bases identical to TRBD1. Unmatched junction bases numbered 11, after V lost 0 bases and J lost 3 bases. This CDR3 has 18 amino acids. The V gene's germline CDR1 is SGDLS and CDR2 YYNGEE. The CDR3 reads CASSVGTGGTGADYGYTF. DNA for the CDR3: TGTGCCAGCAGCGTAGGTACTGGGGGGACAGGGGCAGACTATGGCTACACCTTC.

The chain recombines TRBV5-1 with TRBJ2-1; 10 bases fit TRBD1. V dropped 2 bases and J dropped 1; count of bases not matched to a gene: 3. CDR3 size: 16 residues. The V gene's germline CDR1 is SGHRS and CDR2 YFSETQ. The CDR3 DNA reads TGCGCCAGCAGCTTCAGACAGGGGGCATCCTACAATGAGCAGTTCTTC. It is translated as CASSFRQGASYNEQFF.

The V gene is TRBV27, the J gene TRBJ1-2, with 7 bases fitting TRBD1. The CDR3 has 14 residues. CDR1 is MNHEY and CDR2 is SMNVEV in the germline V gene (reference sequence). The V segment lost 5 bases and the J segment 4 bases; nucleotides outside the gene matches: 7. The CDR3 DNA sequence: TGTGCCAGCAGTGTTACAGGGGCACCCTATGGCTACACCTTC. Amino acid sequence: CASSVTGAPYGYTF.

This clone was detected a few times. J is TRBJ1-1 and V is TRBV9; 7 bases map to TRBD1. CDR3 length equals 14 residues. V was clipped by 3 bases and J by 4 bases; unmatched bases: 6. Germline V CDR1 and CDR2: SGDLS, YYNGEE. The CDR3 here is CASSGHRGGTEAFF. CDR3 in DNA: TGTGCCAGCAGCGGACACAGGGGTGGCACTGAAGCTTTCTTT.

The chain combines TRBV6-5 with TRBJ2-3; D is undetermined. Germline values: CDR1 MNHEY, CDR2 SVGAGI. This CDR3 comprises 15 residues. V dropped 0 bases and J dropped 3 bases, with 10 bases sitting between them. The CDR3 DNA follows: TGTGCCAGCAGTTACTCAGGCAGTACTACAGATACGCAGTATTTT. It is translated as CASSYSGSTTDTQYF.

This chain connects TRBV2 to TRBJ2-3; tentatively, D is TRBD1 or TRBD2 (7 bases each). Trimming took 9 bases from V and 0 from J, leaving 13 bases between them. The CDR3 spans 14 residues. From germline, CDR1 is SNHLY and CDR2 FYNNEI. As DNA, the CDR3 is TGTGCCAGGGGGGGGACAGTGAGCACAGATACGCAGTATTTT. Translating gives CARGGTVSTDTQYF. Full variable domain (rest looked up from reference TRBV2 and TRBJ2-3): EPEVTQTPSHQVTQMGQEVILRCVPISNHLYFYWYRQILGQKVEFLVSFYNNEISEKSEIFDDQFSVERPDGSNFTLKIRSTKLEDSAMYFCARGGTVSTDTQYFGPGTRLTVL.

The J gene is TRBJ2-1, the V gene TRBV14; D unclear. The CDR3 consists of 14 residues. V gave up 4 bases and J gave up 5 bases, with 12 bases separating them. The V gene's germline CDR1 is SGHDN and CDR2 FVKESK. The CDR3 DNA sequence: TGTGCCAGCAGCCGCTTGTCAGCTGACAATGAGCAGTTCTTC. Translation gives CASSRLSADNEQFF. The full variable domain, in which reference TRBV14 and TRBJ2-1 provide the parts outside the CDR3, is EAGVTQFPSHSVIEKGQTVTLRCDPISGHDNLYWYRRVMGKEIKFLLHFVKESKQDESGMPNNRFLAERTGGTYSTLKVQPAELEDSGVYFCASSRLSADNEQFFGPGTRLTVL.

By proportion, this clone is medium-sized. CDR3 amino acids: CATGGDSNQPQHF. In DNA form, the CDR3 reads TGTGCCACCGGAGGGGATAGCAATCAGCCCCAGCATTTT. This sequence joins TRBV15 and TRBJ1-5; possible D gene TRBD1, 5 bases. This CDR3 region has 13 residues. Per germline, CDR1 LNHNV and CDR2 YYDKDF (reference sequence). Trimming pared 8 bases from V and 0 bases from J, leaving 8 bases between.

This clone has a single count. CDR3 protein: CASSAGTAGTEAFF. The DNA for the CDR3 is TGTGCCAGCAGCGCCGGGACAGCGGGCACTGAAGCTTTCTTT. This chain joins TRBV9 and TRBJ1-1, with 7 bases fitting TRBD1. This CDR3 comprises 14 residues. CDR1 is SGDLS, CDR2 YYNGEE, per germline. The V and J ends lost 3 bases and 4 bases, in that order; junction bases with no gene match: 6.

This clone appeared a single time. The rearrangement uses TRBV4-1 and TRBJ1-3, with D uncertain. V was cut by 0 bases and J by 4 bases, with 1 base left in between. The germline V gene encodes CDR1 MGHRA and CDR2 YSYEKL. This CDR3 contains 12 residues. CDR3 amino acids: CASSQEGNTIYF. CDR3 nucleotides: TGCGCCAGCAGCCAAGAAGGAAACACCATATATTTT.

The chain combines TRBV11-2 with TRBJ1-4, with D possibly TRBD1 on 6 matching bases. The CDR3 length is 15 residues. CDR1 is SGHAT and CDR2 is FQNNGV in the germline V gene. The V end lost 3 bases, the J end lost 8 bases, and 16 bases lay between the germline ends. The CDR3 here is CASSFSGEVREKLFF. The DNA for the CDR3 is TGTGCCAGCAGCTTCTCAGGGGAGGTGCGGGAAAAACTGTTTTTT.

The chain recombines TRBV4-3 with TRBJ2-1; D not resolved. CDR1 and CDR2 (germline): LGHNA, YSLEER. This CDR3 is 17 amino acids long. Trimming removed 1 base at V and 7 bases at J, with 20 bases between. The CDR3 loop is CASSQGEGWYLGNEQFF. In nucleotides, the CDR3 is TGCGCCAGCAGCCAAGGTGAAGGGTGGTACCTCGGGAATGAGCAGTTCTTC.

The V gene is TRBV5-1, the J gene TRBJ2-1, with D possibly called TRBD1 or TRBD2 (5 bases each). The length of the CDR3 is 16 residues. Between the trimmed V and J ends, which lost 4 bases and 3 bases, there was a span of 17 bases. Germline V CDR1 and CDR2: SGHRS, YFSETQ. CDR3 residues: CASSRRPGPNYNEQFF. CDR3 sequence (DNA): TGCGCCAGCAGCCGCCGTCCGGGACCCAACTACAATGAGCAGTTCTTC.

The J gene is TRBJ1-3, the V gene TRBV27, with no clear D. V was shortened by 6 bases and J by 4 bases, with 13 bases between the two germline ends. The CDR3 contains 14 residues. Germline CDR1 MNHEY, CDR2 SMNVEV (reference sequence). The CDR3 bases are TGTGCCAGCAGCCTCCGTGGTATAGGAAACACCATATATTTT. It yields the protein CASSLRGIGNTIYF.

The genes are TRBV6-5 and TRBJ2-7, with unresolved D. This CDR3 region has 14 residues. Between the trimmed V and J ends, which lost 5 bases and 3 bases, there was a span of 14 bases. The germline V gene has CDR1 MNHEY and CDR2 SVGAGI. The CDR3 nucleotides read TGTGCCAGCAGTGACTGGGGTTTCGGCTACGAGCAGTACTTC. Amino acid sequence: CASSDWGFGYEQYF.

The chain links TRBV13 to TRBJ1-6, with D possibly being TRBD1 (5 bases). CDR1 is PRHDT, CDR2 FYEKMQ, per germline (reference sequence). The V end was cut by 1 base, the J end by 6 bases, with 16 bases between. The length of the CDR3 is 17 residues. The CDR3 nucleotides read TGTGCCAGCAGCTTAGTAGGGGAGAAGGGCGGTAATTCACCCCTCCACTTT. It translates to CASSLVGEKGGNSPLHF.

This rearrangement joins TRBV5-6 to TRBJ2-7, with D tentatively TRBD1 (5 bases). V gave up 1 base and J gave up 4 bases, with 9 bases separating them. CDR1 and CDR2 (germline): SGHDT, YYEEEE. The CDR3 consists of 13 residues. DNA of the CDR3: TGTGCCAGCAGCTTGAGGTACAGGTACGAGCAGTACTTC. The encoded protein is CASSLRYRYEQYF.

This clone came up once. The V and J genes are TRBV27 and TRBJ2-7, with 11 bases fitting TRBD2. V lost 2 bases, J lost 4 bases, and 4 bases stayed unmatched. This CDR3 is built from 15 residues. Per germline, CDR1 MNHEY and CDR2 SMNVEV (reference sequence). The CDR3 protein is CASSLTGLADYEQYF. The CDR3 bases are TGTGCCAGCAGTTTAACGGGACTAGCGGATTACGAGCAGTACTTC.